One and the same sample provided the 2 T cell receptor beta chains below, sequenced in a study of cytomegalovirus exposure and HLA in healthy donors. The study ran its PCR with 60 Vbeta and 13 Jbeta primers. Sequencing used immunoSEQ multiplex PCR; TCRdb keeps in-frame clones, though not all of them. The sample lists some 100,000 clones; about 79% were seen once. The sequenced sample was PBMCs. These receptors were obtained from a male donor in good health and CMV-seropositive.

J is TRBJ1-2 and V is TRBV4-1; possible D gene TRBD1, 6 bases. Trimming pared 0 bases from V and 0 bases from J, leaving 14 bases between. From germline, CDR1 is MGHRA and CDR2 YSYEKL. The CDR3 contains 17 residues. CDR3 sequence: CASSQDKGTTTNYGYTF. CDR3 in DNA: TGCGCCAGCAGCCAAGATAAAGGGACAACTACTAACTATGGCTACACCTTC.

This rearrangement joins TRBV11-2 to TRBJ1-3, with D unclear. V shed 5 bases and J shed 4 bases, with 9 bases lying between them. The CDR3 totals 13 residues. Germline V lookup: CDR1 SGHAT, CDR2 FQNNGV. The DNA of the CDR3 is TGTGCCAGCAGCCTCTCGACAGGAAACACCATATATTTT. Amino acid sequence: CASSLSTGNTIYF.